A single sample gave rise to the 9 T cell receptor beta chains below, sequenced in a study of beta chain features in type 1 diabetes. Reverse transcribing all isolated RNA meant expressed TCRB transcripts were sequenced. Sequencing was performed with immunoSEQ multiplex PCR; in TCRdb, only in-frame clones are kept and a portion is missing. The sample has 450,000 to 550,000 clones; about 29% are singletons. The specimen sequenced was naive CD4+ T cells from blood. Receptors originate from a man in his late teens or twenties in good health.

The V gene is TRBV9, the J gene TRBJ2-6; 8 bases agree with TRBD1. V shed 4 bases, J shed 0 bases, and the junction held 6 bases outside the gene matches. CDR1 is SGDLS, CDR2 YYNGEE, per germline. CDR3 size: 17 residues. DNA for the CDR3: TGTGCCAGCAGCACGGGGACAGGATCCTCTGGGGCCAACGTCCTGACTTTC. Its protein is CASSTGTGSSGANVLTF.

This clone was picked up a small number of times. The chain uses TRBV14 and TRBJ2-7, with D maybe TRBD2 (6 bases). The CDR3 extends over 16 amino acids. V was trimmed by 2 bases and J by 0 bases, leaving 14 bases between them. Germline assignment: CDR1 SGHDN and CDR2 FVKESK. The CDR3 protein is CASSQSPDGGSYEQYF. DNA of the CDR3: TGTGCCAGCAGCCAAAGTCCGGACGGGGGCTCCTACGAGCAGTACTTC.

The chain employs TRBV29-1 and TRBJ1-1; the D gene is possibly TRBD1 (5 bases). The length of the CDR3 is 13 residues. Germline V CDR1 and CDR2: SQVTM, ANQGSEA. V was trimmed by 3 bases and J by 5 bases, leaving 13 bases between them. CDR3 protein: CSVDGGGRTEAFF. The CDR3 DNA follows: TGCAGCGTTGACGGCGGGGGTAGAACTGAAGCTTTCTTT.

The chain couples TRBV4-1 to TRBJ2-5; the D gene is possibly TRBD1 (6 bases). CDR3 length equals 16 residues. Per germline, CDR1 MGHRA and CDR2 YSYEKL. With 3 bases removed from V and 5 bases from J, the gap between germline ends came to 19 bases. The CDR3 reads CASSQPTNREKETQYF. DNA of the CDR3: TGCGCCAGCAGCCAGCCGACCAACAGGGAGAAGGAGACCCAGTACTTC.

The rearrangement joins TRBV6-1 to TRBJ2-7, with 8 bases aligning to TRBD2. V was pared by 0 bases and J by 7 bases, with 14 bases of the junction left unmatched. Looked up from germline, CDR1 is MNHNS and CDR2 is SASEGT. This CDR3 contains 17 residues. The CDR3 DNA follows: TGTGCCAGCAGTGAAGCCTTCGGCCTAGCGGGTTCGGGTGAGCAGTACTTC. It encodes CASSEAFGLAGSGEQYF.

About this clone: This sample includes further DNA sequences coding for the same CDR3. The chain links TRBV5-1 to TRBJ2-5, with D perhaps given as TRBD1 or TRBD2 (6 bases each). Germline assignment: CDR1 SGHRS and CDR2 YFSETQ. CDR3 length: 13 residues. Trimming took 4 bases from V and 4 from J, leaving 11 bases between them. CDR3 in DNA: TGCGCCAGCAGCACACAGGGACTAGAGACCCAGTACTTC. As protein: CASSTQGLETQYF.

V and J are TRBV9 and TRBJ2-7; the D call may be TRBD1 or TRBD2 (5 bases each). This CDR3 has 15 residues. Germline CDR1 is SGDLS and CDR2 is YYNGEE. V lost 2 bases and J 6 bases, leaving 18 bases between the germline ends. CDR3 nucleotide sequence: TGTGCCAGCAGCGTCACCGGGACCCCCGTGGGCGAGCAGTACTTC. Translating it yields CASSVTGTPVGEQYF.

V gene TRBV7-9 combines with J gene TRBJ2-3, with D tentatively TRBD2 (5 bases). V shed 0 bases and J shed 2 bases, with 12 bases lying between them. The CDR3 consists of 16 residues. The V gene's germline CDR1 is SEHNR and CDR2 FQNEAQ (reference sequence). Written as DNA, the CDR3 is TGTGCCAGCAGCTTAGCGGCTAGCTGGGACACAGATACGCAGTATTTT. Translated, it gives CASSLAASWDTDTQYF.

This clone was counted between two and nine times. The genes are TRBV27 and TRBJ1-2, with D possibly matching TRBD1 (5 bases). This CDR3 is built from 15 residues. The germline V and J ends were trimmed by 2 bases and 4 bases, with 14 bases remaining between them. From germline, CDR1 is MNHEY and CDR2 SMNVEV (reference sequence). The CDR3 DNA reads TGTGCCAGCAGTTTAATTGGCAAGGACACCTATGGCTACACCTTC. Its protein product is CASSLIGKDTYGYTF.